Below are 15 T cell receptor beta chains sequenced from a single sample in a study of vaccination effects on CD4 cells after COVID-19. Sequencing used immunoSEQ multiplex PCR; TCRdb keeps in-frame clones, though not all of them. The table has 30,000 to 40,000 clones, around 70% seen once; the top ten hold around 12%. ViraFEST expansion of antigen-specific CD4+ T cells with viral peptide pools preceded sequencing. The authors isolated CD4+ T cells after less than eleven days of culture. Participants were given two doses of BNT162b2 or mRNA-1273 vaccine. No antigen is known for these receptors. The specimen was CD4+ T cells from PBMCs cultured with HCoV-229E spike peptides, collected after COVID-19 vaccination. The receptor source for this set is a human donor who received a COVID-19 vaccine.

The J gene is TRBJ1-5, the V gene TRBV28; 7 bases align to TRBD1. Germline V gene sequence: CDR1 MDHEN, CDR2 SYDVKM. The junction had 15 bases not matched to a gene; V was cut back by 5 bases and J by 5 bases. This CDR3 has 17 amino acids. The CDR3 loop reads CASSPPGRGLADQPQHF. The DNA for the CDR3 is TGTGCCAGCAGTCCCCCCGGGAGGGGGCTAGCGGATCAGCCCCAGCATTTT.

This clone was seen a handful of times. V usage is TRBV10-2 and J usage is TRBJ1-1; no definite D call. The V gene's germline CDR1 is WSHSY and CDR2 SAAADI. The V end was cut by 6 bases, the J end by 5 bases, with 10 bases between. The CDR3 length is 12 residues. CDR3 sequence: CASSWGSTEAFF. CDR3 nucleotides: TGCGCCAGCAGCTGGGGAAGTACTGAAGCTTTCTTT.

J is TRBJ1-6 and V is TRBV19; tentatively, D is TRBD1 (5 bases). The CDR3 length is 18 residues. Trimming removed 3 bases from V and 0 bases from J, with 15 bases in between. Germline V lookup: CDR1 LNHDA, CDR2 SQIVND (reference sequence). This chain's CDR3 is CASSIHQGVSSYNSPLHF. As DNA, the CDR3 is TGTGCCAGTAGTATTCATCAAGGGGTCAGCTCCTATAATTCACCCCTCCACTTT. Drawing the rest from reference TRBV19 and TRBJ1-6, the complete variable domain is DGGITQSPKYLFRKEGQNVTLSCEQNLNHDAMYWYRQDPGQGLRLIYYSQIVNDFQKGDIAEGYSVSREKKESFPLTVTSAQKNPTAFYLCASSIHQGVSSYNSPLHFGNGTRLTVT.

The V and J genes are TRBV4-1 and TRBJ2-2, with D uncertain. V lost 1 base to trimming and J lost 0 bases, with 9 bases between them. This CDR3 is 16 amino acids long. Germline lookup yields CDR1 MGHRA and CDR2 YSYEKL. The CDR3 sequence is CASSQAGDANTGELFF. The CDR3, as DNA: TGCGCCAGCAGCCAAGCAGGCGATGCGAACACCGGGGAGCTGTTTTTT.

This rearrangement joins TRBV4-1 to TRBJ1-2; D ambiguous. The germline V and J ends were trimmed by 0 bases and 7 bases, with 18 bases remaining between them. Germline V gene data show CDR1 as MGHRA and CDR2 as YSYEKL. The CDR3 totals 16 residues. For the CDR3, the DNA is TGCGCCAGCAGCCAAGAAGTCGGACGTTCCTATCGTGGCTACACCTTC. This sequence encodes CASSQEVGRSYRGYTF.

V is TRBV12-5 and J is TRBJ1-5, with a weak D call TRBD1 (6 bases). This CDR3 is built from 16 residues. Per the germline V gene, CDR1 is LGHNT and CDR2 is FRNRAP. V dropped 5 bases and J dropped 2 bases, with 16 bases sitting between them. The CDR3 loop reads CASGPGGGSGNQPQHF. In DNA form, the CDR3 reads TGTGCTAGTGGTCCCGGGGGGGGCTCGGGCAATCAGCCCCAGCATTTT.

The V gene is TRBV9, the J gene TRBJ2-7; 7 bases are shared with TRBD1. Germline V CDR1 and CDR2: SGDLS, YYNGEE. After removal of 4 bases from V and 0 bases from J, the junction contained 4 bases not matched to a gene. The CDR3 consists of 14 residues. The CDR3 nucleotides are TGTGCCAGCAGCAGGACAGGCGACTCCTACGAGCAGTACTTC. This sequence encodes CASSRTGDSYEQYF.

The rearrangement links TRBV7-9 to TRBJ2-1; D is perhaps TRBD2 (5 bases). CDR3 length equals 12 residues. Trimming pared 5 bases from V and 14 bases from J, leaving 16 bases between. Germline-derived CDR1 and CDR2 are SEHNR and FQNEAQ (reference sequence). The CDR3 DNA follows: TGTGCCAGCAGCCCACACGAGGGCCGGGAGTTCTTC. Its protein product is CASSPHEGREFF.

V gene TRBV3-1 (or the pseudogene TRBV3-2) combines with J gene TRBJ1-1, with TRBD1 matching over 8 bases. Trimming at V came to 1 base and at J to 0 bases, leaving 10 bases not matched to a gene. The CDR3 has 18 amino acids. Germline CDR1 and CDR2: LGHDT and YNNKEL (reference sequence). Here the CDR3 reads CASSQALFGQGLNTEAFF. CDR3 coding DNA: TGTGCCAGCAGCCAAGCTTTATTTGGACAGGGATTGAACACTGAAGCTTTCTTT.

The V gene is TRBV4-1, the J gene TRBJ2-7, with 7 bases lining up with TRBD1. Germline V gives CDR1 MGHRA, CDR2 YSYEKL. After removal of 3 bases from V and 4 bases from J, the junction contained 15 bases not matched to a gene. The CDR3 runs to 17 residues. This chain's CDR3 is CASSHAGTAAREYEQYF. Written as DNA, the CDR3 is TGCGCCAGCAGCCACGCAGGGACAGCCGCCCGAGAATACGAGCAGTACTTC.

The genes are TRBV19 and TRBJ1-5; D remains unclear. Between the trimmed V and J ends, which lost 3 bases and 3 bases, there was a span of 15 bases. CDR3 length: 16 amino acids. In germline, CDR1 is LNHDA, CDR2 SQIVND (reference sequence). Here the CDR3 reads CASSILWTADNQPQHF. For the CDR3, the DNA is TGTGCCAGTAGTATCCTCTGGACCGCGGACAATCAGCCCCAGCATTTT.

In its sample, this clone was seen once. The CDR3 sequence: CASSEGLRRDTQYF. For the CDR3, the DNA is TGTGCCAGCAGTGAGGGACTGCGCAGAGATACGCAGTATTTT. The rearrangement uses TRBV6-1 and TRBJ2-3, with D maybe TRBD2 (6 bases). The CDR3 totals 14 residues. Trimming removed 3 bases at V and 5 bases at J, with 12 bases between. CDR1 and CDR2 from the germline V gene are MNHNS and SASEGT.

V usage is TRBV19 and J usage is TRBJ1-3; D ambiguous. This CDR3 region has 12 residues. Trimming removed 10 bases at V and 6 bases at J, with 13 bases between. CDR1 is LNHDA, CDR2 SQIVND, per germline (reference sequence). CDR3 in amino acids: CATTVGVNTIYF. The CDR3 DNA follows: TGTGCCACCACCGTGGGAGTAAACACCATATATTTT.

The chain uses TRBV7-8 and TRBJ2-1, with D possibly matching TRBD2 (6 bases). The CDR3 loop spans 17 amino acids. Germline values: CDR1 SGHVS, CDR2 FQNEAQ. V lost 5 bases, J lost 9 bases, and 26 bases lay in between. The CDR3 reads CASSPTSRGALWVEQFF. CDR3 coding DNA: TGTGCCAGCAGCCCCACGTCCCGCGGGGCCCTTTGGGTTGAGCAGTTCTTC.

The table lists this clone with a few counts. The CDR3 DNA reads TGTGCCAGCAGACAGGACACCGGGGAGCTGTTTTTT. This codes for CASRQDTGELFF. The V gene is TRBV18, the J gene TRBJ2-2; possible D gene TRBD1, 6 bases. This CDR3 region has 12 residues. Germline loops: CDR1 KGHSH, CDR2 LQKENI. Trimming left V 8 bases short and J 3 bases short, with 7 bases between.